This TCR beta chain was captured by sequencing in a study of OX40 agonist ivuxolimab in advanced cancers. Across the study: Patient treatment consisted of intravenous ivuxolimab administration every 2 weeks at 0.01 to 10 mg/kg. Three patients, one with hepatocellular carcinoma and two with cutaneous melanoma, responded partially. Patients receiving dose escalation had hepatocellular carcinoma, melanoma, renal cell or head and neck cancer.

Sequencing used immunoSEQ multiplex PCR; TCRdb keeps in-frame clones, though not all of them. The repertoire has approximately 50,000 clones, around four fifths of them found once; the top ten carry around 3.9%. Study outcomes and limitations: The study found that CD8+ T cells averaged more expanded clones than CD4+.

About this clone itself: Its antigen is as yet unknown.

V lost 0 bases and J 6 bases, leaving 15 bases between the germline ends. The germline V gene has CDR1 SGHNT and CDR2 YYREEE (reference sequence). The CDR3 length is 15 residues. V gene TRBV5-4 combines with J gene TRBJ1-1, with D possibly TRBD1 on 6 matching bases. This receptor was obtained from an adult with an advanced solid tumor such as melanoma, head and neck, liver or kidney cancer. The sequenced sample was CD4+ or CD8+ T cells sorted from blood, obtained in a trial of the OX40 agonist ivuxolimab. The CDR3 region has the DNA TGTGCCAGCAGCTTGGATCAGGGGACTCGAGCTGAAGCTTTCTTT. Translating gives CASSLDQGTRAEAFF. The full variable domain, completed using reference TRBV5-4 and TRBJ1-1, is ETGVTQSPTHLIKTRGQQVTLRCSSQSGHNTVSWYQQALGQGPQFIFQYYREEENGRGNFPPRFSGLQFPNYSSELNVNALELDDSALYLCASSLDQGTRAEAFFGQGTRLTVV.